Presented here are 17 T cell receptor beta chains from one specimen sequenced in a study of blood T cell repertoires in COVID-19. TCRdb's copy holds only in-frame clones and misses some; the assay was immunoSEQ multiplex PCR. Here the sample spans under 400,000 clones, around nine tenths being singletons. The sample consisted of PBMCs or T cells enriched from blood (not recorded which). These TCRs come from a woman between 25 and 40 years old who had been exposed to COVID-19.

The CDR3 reads CASSQEGRLGLGNEQFF. For the CDR3, the DNA is TGTGCCAGCAGCCAAGAAGGTCGTTTGGGACTAGGGAATGAGCAGTTCTTC. The J gene is TRBJ2-1, the V gene TRBV4-2; TRBD2 matches at 8 bases. The CDR3 runs 17 residues. V dropped 0 bases and J dropped 7; count of bases not matched to a gene: 11. CDR1 and CDR2 from the germline V gene are LGHNA and YNFKEQ.

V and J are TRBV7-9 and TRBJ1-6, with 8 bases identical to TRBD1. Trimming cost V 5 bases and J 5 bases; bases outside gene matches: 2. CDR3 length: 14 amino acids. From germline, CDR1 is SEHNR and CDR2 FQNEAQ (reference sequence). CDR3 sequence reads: CASSKGQDNSPLHF. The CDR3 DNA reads TGTGCCAGCAGCAAGGGACAGGATAATTCACCCCTCCACTTT.

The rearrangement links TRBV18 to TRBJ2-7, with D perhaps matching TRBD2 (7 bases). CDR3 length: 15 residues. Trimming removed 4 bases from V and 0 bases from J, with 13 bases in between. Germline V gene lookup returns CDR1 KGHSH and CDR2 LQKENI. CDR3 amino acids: CASSLGGDNSYEQYF. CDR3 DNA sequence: TGTGCCAGCTCACTAGGGGGGGACAACTCCTACGAGCAGTACTTC.

The chain's CDR3 is CASSVDRGNTIYF. CDR3 DNA: TGTGCCAGCAGTGTAGACAGGGGAAACACCATATATTTT. The V gene is TRBV27, the J gene TRBJ1-3; a weak D match, TRBD1 (6 bases). CDR1 is MNHEY and CDR2 is SMNVEV in the germline V gene (reference sequence). V dropped 5 bases and J dropped 4 bases, with 9 bases sitting between them. The CDR3 sequence is 13 residues long.

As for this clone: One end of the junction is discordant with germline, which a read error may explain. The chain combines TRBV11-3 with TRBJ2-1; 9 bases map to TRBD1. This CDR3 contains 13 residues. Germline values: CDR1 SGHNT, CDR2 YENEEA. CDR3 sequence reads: CASSLGTGQGMIF. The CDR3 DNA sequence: TGTGCCAGCAGCTTAGGGACGGGACAGGGTATGATCTTC.

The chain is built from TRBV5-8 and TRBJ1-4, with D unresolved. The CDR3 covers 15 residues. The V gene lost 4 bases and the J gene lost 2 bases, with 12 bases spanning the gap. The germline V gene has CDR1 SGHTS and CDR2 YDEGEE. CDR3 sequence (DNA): TGTGCCAGCAGCGCCGGCCAGAGGACTAATGAAAAACTGTTTTTT. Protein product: CASSAGQRTNEKLFF.

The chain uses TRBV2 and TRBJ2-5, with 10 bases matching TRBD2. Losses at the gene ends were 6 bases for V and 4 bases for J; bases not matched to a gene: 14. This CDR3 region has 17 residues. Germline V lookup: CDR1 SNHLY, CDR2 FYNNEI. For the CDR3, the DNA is TGTGCCAGCAGAGTGGGCCAGCTAGCGGGAGTTCCAGAGACCCAGTACTTC. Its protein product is CASRVGQLAGVPETQYF.

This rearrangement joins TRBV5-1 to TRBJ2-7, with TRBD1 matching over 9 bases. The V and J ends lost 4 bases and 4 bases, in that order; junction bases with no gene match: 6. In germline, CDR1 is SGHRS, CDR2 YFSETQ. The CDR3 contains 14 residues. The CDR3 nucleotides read TGCGCCAGCAGCGCCGGGACAGGGACTTACGAGCAGTACTTC. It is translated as CASSAGTGTYEQYF.

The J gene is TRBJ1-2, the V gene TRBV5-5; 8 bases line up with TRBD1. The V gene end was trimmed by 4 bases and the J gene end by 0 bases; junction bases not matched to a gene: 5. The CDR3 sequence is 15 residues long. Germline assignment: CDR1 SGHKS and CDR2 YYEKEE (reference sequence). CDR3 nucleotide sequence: TGTGCCAGCAGCCGACAGGGGAGAGCTAACTATGGCTACACCTTC. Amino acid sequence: CASSRQGRANYGYTF.

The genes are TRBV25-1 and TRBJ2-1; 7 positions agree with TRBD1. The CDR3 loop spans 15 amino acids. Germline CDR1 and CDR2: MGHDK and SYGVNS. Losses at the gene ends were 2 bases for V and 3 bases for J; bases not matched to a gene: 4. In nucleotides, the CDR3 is TGTGCCAGCAGTGAAGGGACAGCATACTACAATGAGCAGTTCTTC. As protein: CASSEGTAYYNEQFF.

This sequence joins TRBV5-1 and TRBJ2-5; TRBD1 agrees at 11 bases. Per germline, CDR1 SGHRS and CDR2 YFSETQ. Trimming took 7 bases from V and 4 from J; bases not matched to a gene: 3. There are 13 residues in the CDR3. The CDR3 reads CASGQGAGETQYF. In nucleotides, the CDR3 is TGCGCCAGCGGACAGGGGGCGGGAGAGACCCAGTACTTC.

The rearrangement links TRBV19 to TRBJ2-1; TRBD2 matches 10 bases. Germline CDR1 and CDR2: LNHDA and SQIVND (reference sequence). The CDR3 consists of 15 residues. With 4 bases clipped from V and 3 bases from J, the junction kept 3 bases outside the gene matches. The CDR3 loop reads CASSTGLALYNEQFF. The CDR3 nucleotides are TGTGCCAGTAGTACGGGACTAGCGCTCTACAATGAGCAGTTCTTC.

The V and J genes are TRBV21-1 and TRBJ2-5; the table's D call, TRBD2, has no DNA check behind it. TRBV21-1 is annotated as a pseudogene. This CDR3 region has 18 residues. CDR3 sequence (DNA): TGTGCCAGCAGCAGCCCGGGACTAGCGGGAGTGGAGCAAGAGACCCAGTACTTC. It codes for CASSSPGLAGVEQETQYF.

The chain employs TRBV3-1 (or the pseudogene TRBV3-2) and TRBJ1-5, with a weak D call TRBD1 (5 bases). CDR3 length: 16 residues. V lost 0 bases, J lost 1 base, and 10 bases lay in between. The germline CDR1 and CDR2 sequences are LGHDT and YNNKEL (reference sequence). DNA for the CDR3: TGTGCCAGCAGCCAAGATGGAGGGGCGAGCAATCAGCCCCAGCATTTT. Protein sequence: CASSQDGGASNQPQHF.

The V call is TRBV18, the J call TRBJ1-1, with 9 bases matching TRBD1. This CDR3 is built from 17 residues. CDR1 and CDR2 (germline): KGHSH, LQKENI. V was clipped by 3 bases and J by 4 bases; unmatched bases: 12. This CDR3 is CASSPLVDRGVSTEAFF. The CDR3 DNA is TGTGCCAGCTCACCGCTGGTGGACAGGGGAGTATCCACTGAAGCTTTCTTT.

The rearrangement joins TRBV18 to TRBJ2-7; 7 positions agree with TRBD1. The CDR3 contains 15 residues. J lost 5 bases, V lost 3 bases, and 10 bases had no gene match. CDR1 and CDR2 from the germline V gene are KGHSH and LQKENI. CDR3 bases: TGTGCCAGCTCACCTTTTTCCGGGACAGCGGACGAGCAGTACTTC. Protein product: CASSPFSGTADEQYF.

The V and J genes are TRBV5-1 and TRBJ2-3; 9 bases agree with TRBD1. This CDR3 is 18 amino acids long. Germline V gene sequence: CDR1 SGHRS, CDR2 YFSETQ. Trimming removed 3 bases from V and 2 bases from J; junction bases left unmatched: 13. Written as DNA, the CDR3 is TGCGCCAGCAGCTCTGGACAGGGGTGGTTAGGAGACACAGATACGCAGTATTTT. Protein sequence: CASSSGQGWLGDTDTQYF.